The 11 T cell receptor beta chains below come from one sample, sequenced in a study of memory CD4+ T cells and cytomegalovirus serostatus. The sort gate was single viable CD3+CD4+CD8-CD45RO+ cells for memory CD4+ T cells. Sequenced by immunoSEQ multiplex PCR; TCRdb stores in-frame clones only, minus some. The table has approximately 51,000 clones, 60% to 80% seen once. Sequencing used memory CD4+ T cells from blood. All receptors derive from an adult in good health and CMV-seropositive.

The chain employs TRBV6-6 and TRBJ1-2; 10 bases line up with TRBD1. The CDR3 has 15 amino acids. CDR1 is MNHNY and CDR2 is SVGAGI in the germline V gene (reference sequence). The V gene end was trimmed by 6 bases and the J gene end by 4 bases; junction bases not matched to a gene: 8. The CDR3 loop reads CASSPGQGLIYGYTF. For the CDR3, the DNA is TGTGCCAGCAGCCCGGGACAGGGGCTTATCTATGGCTACACCTTC.

The chain recombines TRBV4-2 with TRBJ2-2; 12 bases are shared with TRBD2. This CDR3 spans 17 amino acids. Germline assignment: CDR1 LGHNA and CDR2 YNFKEQ. The J segment lost 4 bases and the V segment lost 3 bases, leaving 6 bases of the junction unmatched. CDR3 in amino acids: CASSQQLAGGLTGELFF. The CDR3 DNA is TGTGCCAGCAGCCAGCAACTAGCGGGGGGTCTCACCGGGGAGCTGTTTTTT.

This clone was counted only a few times. The V call is TRBV14, the J call TRBJ2-2, with D perhaps TRBD1 (5 bases). With 4 bases removed from V and 0 bases from J, the gap between germline ends came to 12 bases. Germline V lookup: CDR1 SGHDN, CDR2 FVKESK. The CDR3 runs 16 residues. The CDR3 sequence is CASSRIQVPNTGELFF. CDR3 in DNA: TGTGCCAGCAGCCGCATACAGGTCCCGAACACCGGGGAGCTGTTTTTT. Full variable domain (missing parts from reference TRBV14 and TRBJ2-2): EAGVTQFPSHSVIEKGQTVTLRCDPISGHDNLYWYRRVMGKEIKFLLHFVKESKQDESGMPNNRFLAERTGGTYSTLKVQPAELEDSGVYFCASSRIQVPNTGELFFGEGSRLTVL.

J is TRBJ1-6 and V is TRBV7-3; possible D gene TRBD1, 5 bases. Trimming removed 3 bases at V and 10 bases at J, with 10 bases between. CDR3 size: 13 residues. CDR1 and CDR2 (germline): SGHTA, FQGTGA. CDR3 in DNA: TGTGCCAGCAGCTTGGACGCAGGGTCACCCCTCCACTTT. Its translation is CASSLDAGSPLHF.

This sequence joins TRBV5-1 and TRBJ1-6, with 7 positions matching TRBD1. This CDR3 contains 15 residues. Germline CDR1 reads SGHRS; CDR2 reads YFSETQ. J was trimmed by 7 bases and V by 3 bases; bases with no gene match: 7. The CDR3 region has the DNA TGCGCCAGCAGCTCCGGACAGGAGGGAAATTCACCCCTCCACTTT. It translates to CASSSGQEGNSPLHF.

This rearrangement joins TRBV27 to TRBJ1-1; D is undetermined. CDR3 size: 18 residues. V was trimmed by 4 bases and J by 0 bases, leaving 21 bases between them. Germline assignment: CDR1 MNHEY and CDR2 SMNVEV (reference sequence). The CDR3 nucleotides are TGTGCCAGCAGTTCTCAACTAGCTCGGAGCCCCATGAACACTGAAGCTTTCTTT. Amino acids: CASSSQLARSPMNTEAFF.

The chain recombines TRBV7-2 with TRBJ1-2; a weak D match, TRBD1 (6 bases). The CDR3 is made up of 15 amino acids. V was trimmed by 4 bases and J by 6 bases, leaving 18 bases between them. Per germline, CDR1 SGHTA and CDR2 FQGNSA. DNA of the CDR3: TGTGCCAGCAGCTCCTTATGGGGGGGCGCGAATGGCTACACCTTC. This sequence encodes CASSSLWGGANGYTF. The variable domain in full, with the rest retrieved from reference TRBV7-2 and TRBJ1-2, is GAGVSQSPSNKVTEKGKDVELRCDPISGHTALYWYRQSLGQGLEFLIYFQGNSAPDKSGLPSDRFSAERTGGSVSTLTIQRTQQEDSAVYLCASSSLWGGANGYTFGSGTRLTVV.

V and J are TRBV4-2 and TRBJ2-7, with 9 bases identical to TRBD2. This CDR3 is 15 amino acids long. J was trimmed by 13 bases and V by 4 bases; bases with no gene match: 17. Germline values: CDR1 LGHNA, CDR2 YNFKEQ. CDR3 DNA sequence: TGTGCCAGCAGCCCCACGGCGGTAGCGGGGGCCCTACTATACTTC. Its protein product is CASSPTAVAGALLYF.

The chain links TRBV7-2 to TRBJ1-5; no definite D call. Per the germline V gene, CDR1 is SGHTA and CDR2 is FQGNSA. Deletions cut 8 bases from V and 3 bases from J, with 17 bases between. This CDR3 comprises 15 residues. The CDR3 DNA reads as TGTGCCAGCCGCCCAGCAGGAGGCGACAATCAGCCCCAGCATTTT. Protein product: CASRPAGGDNQPQHF.

The rearrangement links TRBV19 to TRBJ2-4, with 7 bases identical to TRBD1. This CDR3 comprises 13 residues. Germline CDR1 reads LNHDA; CDR2 reads SQIVND (reference sequence). With 2 bases clipped from V and 7 bases from J, the junction kept 2 bases outside the gene matches. CDR3 in amino acids: CASSILGGNIQYF. DNA for the CDR3: TGTGCCAGTAGTATATTAGGGGGCAACATTCAGTACTTC.

This clone was seen only a few times. This specimen includes other DNA sequences encoding the same CDR3. The rearrangement links TRBV29-1 to TRBJ2-3; 12 positions agree with TRBD2. The V segment lost 5 bases and the J segment 4 bases; nucleotides outside the gene matches: 4. CDR1 is SQVTM and CDR2 is ANQGSEA in the germline V gene. The CDR3 length is 14 residues. CDR3 amino acids: CSVRTSGVADTQYF. CDR3 coding DNA: TGCAGCGTTCGGACTAGCGGGGTGGCAGATACGCAGTATTTT.